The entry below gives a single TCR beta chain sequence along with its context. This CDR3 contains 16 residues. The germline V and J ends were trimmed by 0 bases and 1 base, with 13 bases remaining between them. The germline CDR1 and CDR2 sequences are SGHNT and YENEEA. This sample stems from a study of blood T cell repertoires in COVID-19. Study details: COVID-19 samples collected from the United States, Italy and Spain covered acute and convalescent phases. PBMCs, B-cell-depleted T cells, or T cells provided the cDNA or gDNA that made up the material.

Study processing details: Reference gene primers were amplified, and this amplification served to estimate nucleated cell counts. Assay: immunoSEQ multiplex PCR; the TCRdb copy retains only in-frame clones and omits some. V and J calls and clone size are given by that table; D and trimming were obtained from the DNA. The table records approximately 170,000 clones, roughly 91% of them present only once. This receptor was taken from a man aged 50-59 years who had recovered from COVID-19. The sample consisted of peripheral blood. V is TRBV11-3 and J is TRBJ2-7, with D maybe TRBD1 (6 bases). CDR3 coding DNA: TGTGCCAGCAGCTTAGAGCTTGGCAGGGGATCCTACGAGCAGTACTTC. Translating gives CASSLELGRGSYEQYF.